This TCR beta chain was sequenced in a study of a mutant IDH1 vaccine in newly diagnosed glioma. Across the study: Treated patients had a mean age of approximately 40 years and an approximately 62% male, 37.5% female split. Every participant had undergone radiotherapy, temozolomide, or both before, and most underwent both. The study, taken as a whole, reports: Pseudoprogression seemed unrelated to changes in top peripheral T cell clonotypes.

As for this clone: Its antigen is undetermined.

Some clones are missing from TCRdb's copy, which holds only in-frame ones; the method was immunoSEQ multiplex PCR. Altogether tens of thousands of clones are present, 82% being singletons, with the ten largest covering 4.5% to 5.5%. The CDR3 consists of 14 residues. The germline V and J ends were trimmed by 5 bases and 4 bases, with 14 bases remaining between them. Germline V CDR1 and CDR2: SGHVS, FQNEAQ. Sample time point: baseline, week 1 (first vaccination visit). Treatment noted: pre-vaccination baseline after standard-of-care therapy. This specimen consisted of PBMCs, obtained from a glioma patient treated with radiotherapy, temozolomide or both. The chain couples TRBV7-8 to TRBJ1-2, with D possibly matching TRBD1 (5 bases). This receptor was taken from a man aged 35 to 55 with glioma. Some clones in this sample may be carry-over from other donors' samples. For the CDR3, the DNA is TGTGCCAGCAGCCCGAGGGACGGCGCCTATGGCTACACCTTC. This translates into CASSPRDGAYGYTF.